These 21 T cell receptor beta chains originate from one sample sequenced in a study of control samples from healthy donors and cancer patients. The protocol was immunoSEQ multiplex PCR, while the TCRdb copy is restricted to in-frame clones and leaves out a portion. The repertoire has thousands of clones, approximately 75% of them found once; the top ten carry approximately 9%. Material: formalin-fixed, paraffin-embedded tissue. The receptors originated from a female donor with melanoma.

This rearrangement joins TRBV20-1 to TRBJ2-5; TRBD1 matches 7 bases. CDR3 size: 13 residues. CDR1 and CDR2 (germline): DFQATT, SNEGSKA (reference sequence). J gave up 5 bases and V 3 bases, and 6 bases lay outside the gene matches. The CDR3 nucleotides are TGCAGTGCTAGTTTCGACAGGGCGGAGACCCAGTACTTC. This gives the protein CSASFDRAETQYF.

V usage is TRBV4-3 and J usage is TRBJ2-2; 14 bases agree with TRBD2. After removal of 6 bases from V and 10 bases from J, the junction contained 7 bases not matched to a gene. Germline CDR1 LGHNA, CDR2 YSLEER. The CDR3 spans 15 residues. The CDR3 coding sequence is TGCGCCAGCAGATCGGGACTAGCGGGAGCTGTGGAGCTGTTTTTT. Translated: CASRSGLAGAVELFF.

The genes are TRBV4-3 and TRBJ2-5; no firm D call. V lost 0 bases to trimming and J lost 7 bases, with 9 bases between them. This CDR3 comprises 13 residues. Germline CDR1 and CDR2: LGHNA and YSLEER. The CDR3 DNA follows: TGCGCCAGCAGCCAAGACCCGGCAGGGACCCAGTACTTC. This sequence encodes CASSQDPAGTQYF.

CDR3 coding DNA: TGTGCCAGCAGCTTTGTGGGAGGTGGGGCCAACGTCCTGACTTTC. As protein: CASSFVGGGANVLTF. J is TRBJ2-6 and V is TRBV7-9, with D possibly TRBD2 on 6 matching bases. This CDR3 contains 15 residues. V lost 3 bases to trimming and J lost 3 bases, with 9 bases between them. The germline V gene encodes CDR1 SEHNR and CDR2 FQNEAQ (reference sequence).

The rearrangement joins TRBV11-3 to TRBJ2-1; 9 nucleotides align to TRBD2. Germline CDR1 and CDR2: SGHNT and YENEEA. The CDR3 is 17 residues long. V shed 1 base, J shed 5 bases, and the junction held 9 bases outside the gene matches. CDR3 amino acids: CASSLGSGGRRNNEQFF. CDR3 nucleotide sequence: TGTGCCAGCAGCTTAGGAAGCGGGGGGAGGCGGAACAATGAGCAGTTCTTC.

This clone occurred once. The chain uses TRBV19 and TRBJ2-1; the D gene is possibly TRBD2 (5 bases). Germline lookup yields CDR1 LNHDA and CDR2 SQIVND (reference sequence). The CDR3 runs to 16 residues. Trimming took off 5 bases at V and 9 bases at J, with 23 bases between the two ends. CDR3 in DNA: TGTGCCAGTAGTCCCCTCCAGCGATCGGCGGGCATTGAGCAGTTCTTC. It translates to CASSPLQRSAGIEQFF.

The chain combines TRBV4-3 with TRBJ2-1, with 8 nucleotides matching TRBD1. CDR3 size: 16 residues. Germline V gene sequence: CDR1 LGHNA, CDR2 YSLEER. V lost 3 bases and J lost 4; bases outside the gene matches: 8. The CDR3 sequence is CASSHEPGQAYNEQFF. The CDR3 DNA sequence: TGCGCCAGCAGCCATGAACCGGGACAGGCTTACAATGAGCAGTTCTTC.

The chain has TRBV2 and TRBJ2-1; D is unresolved. The ends were cut back, 3 bases at V and 9 bases at J, with 6 bases in the middle. The germline CDR1 and CDR2 sequences are SNHLY and FYNNEI. CDR3 length equals 11 residues. The CDR3 sequence: CASSEIGEQFF. The CDR3 nucleotides read TGTGCCAGCAGTGAGATAGGTGAGCAGTTCTTC.

The chain employs TRBV19 and TRBJ2-7; 10 bases agree with TRBD1. Per germline, CDR1 LNHDA and CDR2 SQIVND (reference sequence). This CDR3 has 14 amino acids. Trimming took 4 bases from V and 6 from J; bases not matched to a gene: 6. CDR3 amino acids: CASSKGQGSGEQYF. In DNA, the CDR3 is TGTGCCAGTAGTAAGGGACAGGGGAGCGGCGAGCAGTACTTC.

This clone was observed a handful of times. The chain uses TRBV5-1 and TRBJ2-2, with TRBD2 matching over 11 bases. In germline, CDR1 is SGHRS, CDR2 YFSETQ. V shed 6 bases and J 1 base; nucleotides not matched to a gene: 5. There are 16 residues in the CDR3. Here the CDR3 DNA reads TGCGCCAGCACCCTCGGGACTAGCGGGAACACCGGGGAGCTGTTTTTT. This translates into CASTLGTSGNTGELFF.

The rearrangement uses TRBV7-2 and TRBJ1-4; TRBD1 matches 8 bases. The germline V gene has CDR1 SGHTA and CDR2 FQGNSA. The CDR3 has 17 residues. The J segment lost 4 bases and the V segment lost 0 bases, leaving 7 bases of the junction unmatched. CDR3 DNA sequence: TGTGCCAGCAGCTTAGCCCTGACAGGGGCTATTAATGAAAAACTGTTTTTT. It yields the protein CASSLALTGAINEKLFF.

As for this clone: A read error may account for a junction end that differs from germline. The chain recombines TRBV4-3 with TRBJ2-2; D possibly corresponds to TRBD2 (5 bases). The germline CDR1 and CDR2 sequences are LGHNA and YSLEER. The CDR3 covers 15 residues. CDR3 bases: TGCGCCAGCAGCCAAGATTCTAGCCACACAGGGGAGCTGTTTTTT. The encoded protein is CASSQDSSHTGELFF.

The chain links TRBV29-1 to TRBJ2-3, with unresolved D. V lost 4 bases to trimming and J lost 1 base, with 9 bases between them. CDR3 length equals 13 residues. Germline CDR1 and CDR2: SQVTM and ANQGSEA. The CDR3, as DNA: TGCAGCGTTGTAACGGCTGGCACAGATACGCAGTATTTT. Protein product: CSVVTAGTDTQYF.

This chain joins TRBV6-5 and TRBJ1-6; TRBD1 might be the D (5 bases). Germline loops: CDR1 MNHEY, CDR2 SVGAGI. Trimming took off 4 bases at V and 10 bases at J, with 11 bases between the two ends. The CDR3 runs to 13 residues. Written as DNA, the CDR3 is TGTGCCAGCAGTTCAACAGGTGCCTCACCCCTCCACTTT. Translating gives CASSSTGASPLHF.

The rearrangement joins TRBV11-3 to TRBJ2-1, with TRBD2 matching over 11 bases. The CDR3 runs 15 residues. Germline assignment: CDR1 SGHNT and CDR2 YENEEA. V shed 5 bases and J 7 bases; nucleotides not matched to a gene: 7. The chain's CDR3 is CASSRLAGYGNEQFF. For the CDR3, the DNA is TGTGCCAGCAGCAGACTAGCGGGATATGGGAATGAGCAGTTCTTC.

The CDR3 DNA sequence: TGTGCCAGCAGCTTAGAAAGTTATGGAGAGCAGTACTTC. Translation: CASSLESYGEQYF. The J gene is TRBJ2-7, the V gene TRBV11-2; no reliable D call. Trimming removed 0 bases at V and 7 bases at J, with 10 bases between. The CDR3 sequence is 13 residues long. Germline loops: CDR1 SGHAT, CDR2 FQNNGV.

Only a few counts were recorded for this clone. The CDR3 DNA is TGTGCCAGTAGTAGGACAGCTGGCGATGAGCAGTTCTTC. Amino acids: CASSRTAGDEQFF. The V gene is TRBV19, the J gene TRBJ2-1; D might be TRBD1 (6 bases). The CDR3 contains 13 residues. CDR1 and CDR2 from the germline V gene are LNHDA and SQIVND (reference sequence). V was cut by 4 bases and J by 8 bases, with 12 bases left in between.

This clone was observed once. The CDR3 DNA is TGTGCCAGTATTACGTGGGGGGGAATTCGGAACAATGAGCAGTTCTTC. Its translation is CASITWGGIRNNEQFF. The V gene is TRBV19, the J gene TRBJ2-1, with 7 bases aligning to TRBD2. CDR3 size: 16 residues. Per germline, CDR1 LNHDA and CDR2 SQIVND (reference sequence). The V gene end was trimmed by 7 bases and the J gene end by 5 bases; junction bases not matched to a gene: 14.

The chain joins TRBV7-2 to TRBJ1-2; the D is unclear. V was clipped by 1 base and J by 0 bases, with 6 bases between them. The CDR3 loop spans 14 amino acids. The germline gives CDR1 SGHTA, CDR2 FQGNSA. CDR3 loop: CTSSLVMTNYGYTF. The CDR3 DNA reads TGTACCAGCAGCTTAGTTATGACTAACTATGGCTACACCTTC.

This clone was recorded a few times. CDR3 DNA: TGTGCCAGCTCCCCCGGGACTAGCATCTACGAGCAGTACTTC. Translation: CASSPGTSIYEQYF. V gene TRBV18 combines with J gene TRBJ2-7, with 9 positions matching TRBD2. The CDR3 is 14 residues long. V lost 6 bases, J lost 3 bases, and 6 bases stayed unmatched. Germline CDR1 reads KGHSH; CDR2 reads LQKENI.

The CDR3 DNA reads TGTGCCAGTAGTATAGCGGGACAGGGGGACGAGCAGTACTTC. Residues: CASSIAGQGDEQYF. The chain joins TRBV19 to TRBJ2-7; 11 positions agree with TRBD1. The CDR3 totals 14 residues. Germline V gene lookup returns CDR1 LNHDA and CDR2 SQIVND (reference sequence). Unmatched junction bases numbered 1, after V lost 1 base and J lost 5 bases.